This T cell receptor (beta chain) was identified during a study of cytomegalovirus exposure and HLA in healthy donors. The study's findings and limits: One variant, a missense change in DCLRE1C, was linked in a later analysis to TCR beta V- and J-gene trimming. A later analysis reportedly identified an Asian-associated ancestry cluster as carrying fewer N-insertions than the roughly 700-donor mean. Some public TCRs appeared in many individuals, while most sequences were rare. Most likely, a cluster of highly shared sequence variants arose as a sequencing artifact.

In the PCR, 60 Vbeta and 13 Jbeta primers were used. The method was immunoSEQ multiplex PCR; TCRdb's version includes in-frame clones alone and lacks a portion of them. Of over 80,000 clones in the sample, roughly two thirds were seen once. This clone has a single count. The antigen remains unidentified. CDR1 SGHNT and CDR2 YYREEE come from the germline V gene (reference sequence). The J segment lost 5 bases and the V segment lost 4 bases, leaving 12 bases of the junction unmatched. The CDR3 totals 16 residues. The rearrangement links TRBV5-4 to TRBJ2-5, with 9 bases identical to TRBD1. The TCR comes from a man aged 40-49 years in good health and CMV-seronegative. The material sequenced was PBMCs. CDR3 nucleotides: TGTGCCAGCAGCCTACCGGGACAGGGTGGAGGGGAGACCCAGTACTTC. Translated, it gives CASSLPGQGGGETQYF.